These 21 T cell receptor beta chains originate from one sample sequenced in a study of T-cell memory formation after mild COVID-19. TCRdb reprocessed the 5' RACE reads via MiXCR and lists one record per CDR3 protein. The top ten hold roughly 21% of the sample, which has 350,000 to 500,000 distinct CDR3 sequences, about a sixth seen once. Input material: PBMCs or a T cell subset sorted from them (not recorded which). These TCRs come from a man aged 18 to 29 who had mild COVID-19 (a few samples of this study predate the infection). Cell type and time point are not known.

This clonotype was seen a handful of times. The chain couples TRBV7-9 to TRBJ2-3; TRBD2 is a possible D gene (5 bases). The V end lost 3 bases, the J end lost 1 base, and 14 bases lay between the germline ends. The CDR3 is 16 residues long. Germline CDR1 is SEHNR and CDR2 is FQNEAQ (reference sequence). CDR3 loop: CASSFGDTQGTDTQYF. Here the CDR3 DNA reads TGTGCCAGCAGCTTCGGGGATACCCAAGGCACAGATACGCAGTATTTT.

This clonotype was found a few times. The CDR3 spells CASSLADGVPGANVLTF. Written as DNA, the CDR3 is TGTGCCAGCAGCCTCGCGGACGGGGTCCCCGGGGCCAACGTCCTGACTTTC. This chain links TRBV4-2 with TRBJ2-6; a weak D match, TRBD2 (5 bases). The CDR3 is 17 amino acids. In germline, CDR1 is LGHNA, CDR2 YNFKEQ. Trimming left V 4 bases short and J 4 bases short, with 17 bases between.

This chain uses TRBV7-2 with TRBJ2-5, with D tentatively TRBD2 (6 bases). V lost 3 bases and J lost 0, with 11 bases in between. CDR3 size: 15 residues. Germline-derived CDR1 and CDR2 are SGHTA and FQGNSA. The CDR3 sequence: CASSFTGGYQETQYF. The CDR3, as DNA: TGTGCCAGCAGCTTTACTGGGGGGTACCAAGAGACCCAGTACTTC.

This clonotype turned up a few times. CDR3 coding DNA: TGTGCCAGCAGCTTGGACTCCGGGACGGGGAGGGAGCAGTACTTC. Its translation: CASSLDSGTGREQYF. This chain connects TRBV7-2 to TRBJ2-7; TRBD2 is a possible D gene (6 bases). The CDR3 is 15 residues long. V lost 3 bases and J 7 bases, leaving 19 bases between the germline ends. CDR1 SGHTA and CDR2 FQGNSA come from the germline V gene.

Only one count was recorded for this clonotype. The chain recombines TRBV7-6 with TRBJ2-2; D could derive from TRBD1 or TRBD2 (5 bases each). The germline V gene encodes CDR1 SGHVS and CDR2 FNYEAQ. The CDR3 has 15 amino acids. V was shortened by 2 bases and J by 0 bases, with 7 bases between the two germline ends. The CDR3 protein is CASSLRDANTGELFF. The CDR3, as DNA: TGTGCCAGCAGCTTAAGGGACGCGAACACCGGGGAGCTGTTTTTT.

V gene TRBV20-1 combines with J gene TRBJ2-3; 10 positions match TRBD2. Trimming at V came to 0 bases and at J to 5 bases, leaving 8 bases not matched to a gene. This CDR3 region has 16 residues. Germline CDR1 DFQATT, CDR2 SNEGSKA (reference sequence). CDR3 in DNA: TGCAGTGCTAGAGATCGCTCTAGCGGGGGATTAGATACGCAGTATTTT. It is translated as CSARDRSSGGLDTQYF.

In its sample, this clonotype was seen a few times. The genes are TRBV15 and TRBJ1-5; D uncertain. Deletions cut 2 bases from V and 0 bases from J, with 5 bases between. This CDR3 has 14 amino acids. From germline, CDR1 is LNHNV and CDR2 YYDKDF (reference sequence). CDR3 protein: CATSRQYSNQPQHF. The CDR3 coding sequence is TGTGCCACCAGCAGACAGTATAGCAATCAGCCCCAGCATTTT. The complete variable domain, with remaining parts taken from reference TRBV15 and TRBJ1-5, reads DAMVIQNPRYQVTQFGKPVTLSCSQTLNHNVMYWYQQKSSQAPKLLFHYYDKDFNNEADTPDNFQSRRPNTSFCFLDIRSPGLGDTAMYLCATSRQYSNQPQHFGDGTRLSIL.

CDR3 sequence: CASRGGGVSYNEQFF. CDR3 sequence (DNA): TGTGCCAGCAGAGGAGGGGGGGTCTCCTACAATGAGCAGTTCTTC. The gene calls are TRBV12-3 or TRBV12-4 and TRBJ2-1, with D tentatively TRBD2 (7 bases). The CDR3 has 15 residues. Trimming stripped 6 bases from V and 0 bases from J, with 12 bases between.

J is TRBJ1-5 and V is TRBV12-3 or TRBV12-4; perhaps TRBD1 as D (5 bases). There are 14 residues in the CDR3. Trimming shortened V by 8 bases and J by 1 base, and 12 bases separated the two germline ends. The CDR3 DNA sequence: TGTGCCAGCGGGGCGGGGAACAGCAATCAGCCCCAGCATTTT. This codes for CASGAGNSNQPQHF.

The rearrangement joins TRBV6-1 to TRBJ2-3; the D is unclear. CDR1 MNHNS and CDR2 SASEGT come from the germline V gene. Trimming took off 0 bases at V and 3 bases at J, with 13 bases between the two ends. The CDR3 loop spans 16 amino acids. In nucleotides, the CDR3 is TGTGCCAGCAGTGAAGCCCTTATAGGGATGACAGATACGCAGTATTTT. Its translation is CASSEALIGMTDTQYF.

Only a few counts were recorded for this clonotype. The rearrangement uses TRBV20-1 and TRBJ2-3, with 13 bases matching TRBD2. Germline loops: CDR1 DFQATT, CDR2 SNEGSKA (reference sequence). The CDR3 sequence is 15 residues long. V shed 6 bases and J 5 bases; nucleotides not matched to a gene: 8. The CDR3 DNA is TGCAGTGCGGATACTAGCGGGGGGGCCCGAGATACGCAGTATTTT. Protein: CSADTSGGARDTQYF.

V is TRBV3-1 and J is TRBJ2-2; D is possibly TRBD2 (5 bases). Trimming cost V 6 bases and J 14 bases, with 22 bases left between them. The CDR3 has 14 amino acids. In germline, CDR1 is LGHDT, CDR2 YNNKEL (reference sequence). The CDR3 coding sequence is TGTGCCAGCAGTCGAGCGAGCGGATCGAGTTATCTGTTTTTT. Translating it yields CASSRASGSSYLFF.

The rearrangement uses TRBV5-1 and TRBJ2-1; D is unclear. The V end lost 6 bases, the J end lost 0 bases, and 7 bases lay between the germline ends. The CDR3 contains 13 residues. Germline V gives CDR1 SGHRS, CDR2 YFSETQ. The chain's CDR3 is CASKRSSYNEQFF. CDR3 nucleotide sequence: TGCGCCAGCAAACGAAGCTCCTACAATGAGCAGTTCTTC.

The chain links TRBV7-9 to TRBJ2-7; the D gene could be TRBD1 or TRBD2 (5 bases each). This CDR3 is built from 15 residues. Germline CDR1 SEHNR, CDR2 FQNEAQ (reference sequence). CDR3 loop: CASSVAGTQTYEQYV. The DNA for the CDR3 is TGTGCCAGCAGCGTAGCCGGGACGCAGACCTACGAGCAGTACGTC.

The DNA of the CDR3 is TGTGCCAGCAGCCGGGCTGTAGTGGACAGGAGCTCCTACGAGCAGTACTTC. Its translation: CASSRAVVDRSSYEQYF. The chain is built from TRBV11-2 and TRBJ2-7; 7 bases are a match to TRBD1. The CDR3 totals 17 residues. The germline CDR1 and CDR2 sequences are SGHAT and FQNNGV. V shed 5 bases, J shed 0 bases, and the junction held 13 bases outside the gene matches.

This clonotype was seen at least ten times. The gene calls are TRBV20-1 and TRBJ2-5, with 7 bases aligning to TRBD1. Trimming at V came to 3 bases and at J to 5 bases, leaving 9 bases not matched to a gene. The V gene's germline CDR1 is DFQATT and CDR2 SNEGSKA (reference sequence). The CDR3 consists of 14 residues. The CDR3 sequence is CSARLGDRVETQYF. In nucleotides, the CDR3 is TGCAGTGCTAGGCTCGGTGACAGGGTCGAGACCCAGTACTTC.

This chain uses TRBV7-9 with TRBJ1-5; TRBD1 is a possible D gene (6 bases). V was shortened by 4 bases and J by 6 bases, with 10 bases between the two germline ends. CDR3 length: 13 amino acids. The germline gives CDR1 SEHNR, CDR2 FQNEAQ (reference sequence). CDR3 residues: CASSWDTGQPQHF. CDR3 sequence (DNA): TGTGCCAGCAGCTGGGACACGGGTCAGCCCCAGCATTTT.

This clonotype was observed at least ten times. V usage is TRBV7-2 and J usage is TRBJ2-1, with 13 bases identical to TRBD2. The CDR3 has 15 residues. Germline CDR1 and CDR2: SGHTA and FQGNSA. With V trimmed by 5 bases and J by 10 bases, 8 bases remained unmatched. DNA for the CDR3: TGTGCCAGCAGCCCGACTAGCGGGGGGCCAGGGGAGCAGTTCTTC. This gives the protein CASSPTSGGPGEQFF.

V usage is TRBV7-9 and J usage is TRBJ1-1; D is ambiguous. This CDR3 region has 16 residues. CDR1 and CDR2 (germline): SEHNR, FQNEAQ (reference sequence). V shed 2 bases and J shed 0 bases, with 13 bases lying between them. The DNA for the CDR3 is TGTGCCAGCAGCTTATGGCCAGCCGAAATGAACACTGAAGCTTTCTTT. This codes for CASSLWPAEMNTEAFF.

The chain recombines TRBV12-3 or TRBV12-4 with TRBJ2-3, with 8 bases identical to TRBD2. The V segment lost 6 bases and the J segment 1 base; nucleotides outside the gene matches: 3. This CDR3 comprises 14 residues. CDR3 in amino acids: CASRSTSGTDTQYF. The CDR3 DNA reads TGTGCCAGCAGGTCGACTAGCGGCACAGATACGCAGTATTTT.

The chain links TRBV5-1 to TRBJ2-2; tentatively, D is TRBD1 or TRBD2 (5 bases each). Germline values: CDR1 SGHRS, CDR2 YFSETQ. The V end was cut by 4 bases, the J end by 4 bases, with 14 bases between. This CDR3 has 15 amino acids. DNA for the CDR3: TGCGCCAGCAGCAACGGGGCTCCGAGCACCGGGGAGCTGTTTTTT. Translating it yields CASSNGAPSTGELFF.